This passage covers 22 T cell receptor beta chains from one sample sequenced in a study of shared clonotypes between healthy human individuals (dated by TCRdb to 2020 to 2022). The library was prepared using the immunoSEQ multiplex PCR assay. TCRdb took over this immuneACCESS table, retaining in-frame rearrangements with V and J assigned. Such tables are incomplete; in checked studies, under half of the missing clones stem from an unresolved V gene, and the remainder is unexplained. In all, the sample holds 1,400,000 or so clones, and approximately 98.5% of those were seen once. The ten largest clonotypes hold about 0.34% of the sample. The sample comprised naive CD4+ T cells sorted from blood. The cell subset or site label, as the study defines it: CD45RA+ positively selected. The receptors were gathered from a man in his thirties or forties in good health.

V gene TRBV6-1 combines with J gene TRBJ2-7; the D gene is possibly TRBD2 (5 bases). The CDR3 length is 14 residues. Germline-derived CDR1 and CDR2 are MNHNS and SASEGT. The ends were cut back, 8 bases at V and 0 bases at J, with 14 bases in the middle. This chain's CDR3 is CASWERESSYEQYF. As DNA, the CDR3 is TGTGCCAGCTGGGAAAGGGAGAGCTCCTACGAGCAGTACTTC.

The chain uses TRBV9 and TRBJ2-1; TRBD2 agrees at 7 bases. The V gene's germline CDR1 is SGDLS and CDR2 YYNGEE. The CDR3 totals 15 residues. After removal of 3 bases from V and 1 base from J, the junction contained 4 bases not matched to a gene. The CDR3 loop reads CASSELANSYNEQFF. As DNA, the CDR3 is TGTGCCAGCAGCGAACTAGCGAATTCCTACAATGAGCAGTTCTTC.

Note on this clone: This sample also contains other DNA sequences that code for the same CDR3. V and J are TRBV5-1 and TRBJ2-7; 10 positions match TRBD1. CDR1 SGHRS and CDR2 YFSETQ come from the germline V gene. CDR3 length: 14 residues. Germline trimming cut 4 bases from V and 4 bases from J; bases unmatched to any gene: 5. CDR3: CASSPGTGDYEQYF. The CDR3 DNA follows: TGCGCCAGCAGCCCCGGGACAGGGGATTACGAGCAGTACTTC.

The chain has TRBV5-1 and TRBJ1-1, with 8 bases that match TRBD1. This CDR3 is built from 16 residues. Unmatched junction bases numbered 8, after V lost 4 bases and J lost 0 bases. The germline gives CDR1 SGHRS, CDR2 YFSETQ. The CDR3 bases are TGCGCCAGCAGCACCGGGACAGGACTCATGAACACTGAAGCTTTCTTT. Translation gives CASSTGTGLMNTEAFF.

The V and J genes are TRBV5-8 and TRBJ2-3; TRBD2 is a possible D gene (6 bases). V shed 0 bases and J shed 3 bases, with 11 bases lying between them. Per the germline V gene, CDR1 is SGHTS and CDR2 is YDEGEE. CDR3 size: 15 residues. The CDR3 DNA sequence: TGTGCCAGCAGCTTGGGCGGGACGGAGACAGATACGCAGTATTTT. Its translation is CASSLGGTETDTQYF.

Comment on this clone: Other nucleotide sequences from this sample produce the same CDR3. The rearrangement links TRBV5-4 to TRBJ2-5, with no clear D. The CDR3 has 13 residues. The germline V gene encodes CDR1 SGHNT and CDR2 YYREEE (reference sequence). V lost 0 bases to trimming and J lost 4 bases, with 7 bases between them. The CDR3 bases are TGTGCCAGCAGCTTGGAAAGGGTAGAGACCCAGTACTTC. It specifies CASSLERVETQYF.

The chain couples TRBV10-3 to TRBJ2-5; D not resolved. The CDR3 contains 12 residues. V was cut by 7 bases and J by 5 bases, with 11 bases left in between. Germline CDR1 and CDR2: ENHRY and SYGVKD. Here the CDR3 DNA reads TGTGCCATCAAAGGAGCTGCGGAGACCCAGTACTTC. Its protein product is CAIKGAAETQYF.

The V call is TRBV18, the J call TRBJ2-1, with D possibly matching TRBD1 (5 bases). The CDR3 is 17 residues long. From germline, CDR1 is KGHSH and CDR2 LQKENI. V was cut by 3 bases and J by 4 bases, with 19 bases left in between. CDR3 in DNA: TGTGCCAGCTCACCTCTAAGGCGACAGCCTTTGTACAATGAGCAGTTCTTC. It yields the protein CASSPLRRQPLYNEQFF.

This clone was seen once. The V and J genes are TRBV5-1 and TRBJ2-3; 13 bases fit TRBD2. V lost 3 bases to trimming and J lost 1 base; unmatched junction nucleotides: 2. Germline lookup yields CDR1 SGHRS and CDR2 YFSETQ. CDR3 length equals 16 residues. The CDR3, as DNA: TGCGCCAGCAGCTGGGGGACTAGCGGGGGCACAGATACGCAGTATTTT. It is translated as CASSWGTSGGTDTQYF.

This chain links TRBV2 with TRBJ2-7; maybe TRBD2 (6 bases). The CDR3 spans 15 residues. The germline V gene encodes CDR1 SNHLY and CDR2 FYNNEI. V lost 4 bases to trimming and J lost 2 bases, with 15 bases between them. The CDR3 nucleotides are TGTGCCAGCAGTGCGTTAGGCGGGATCACCTACGAGCAGTACTTC. Protein: CASSALGGITYEQYF.

The genes are TRBV4-3 and TRBJ2-1; D is unclear. CDR1 is LGHNA and CDR2 is YSLEER in the germline V gene. The length of the CDR3 is 14 residues. The V end lost 4 bases, the J end lost 8 bases, and 15 bases lay between the germline ends. CDR3 amino acids: CASSLGPPRYEQFF. The CDR3, as DNA: TGCGCCAGCAGCCTCGGGCCACCTCGGTATGAGCAGTTCTTC.

The chain combines TRBV19 with TRBJ2-2, with D perhaps given as TRBD1 or TRBD2 (5 bases each). The CDR3 has 16 amino acids. V lost 5 bases, J lost 1 base, and 14 bases lay in between. In germline, CDR1 is LNHDA, CDR2 SQIVND (reference sequence). The CDR3 sequence is CASSSPGTLNTGELFF. CDR3 coding DNA: TGTGCCAGTAGTTCTCCCGGGACCCTGAACACCGGGGAGCTGTTTTTT.

V and J are TRBV9 and TRBJ2-2, with a tentative D call TRBD2 (5 bases). The CDR3 consists of 14 residues. CDR1 and CDR2 (germline): SGDLS, YYNGEE. V lost 4 bases and J 6 bases, leaving 13 bases between the germline ends. The CDR3 sequence is CASSPRTEAGELFF. The CDR3 bases are TGTGCCAGCAGCCCGCGGACTGAGGCCGGGGAGCTGTTTTTT.

Worth noting for this clone: In the same sample, other DNA sequences code for this CDR3. V usage is TRBV18 and J usage is TRBJ2-1, with D possibly being TRBD2 (5 bases). Per germline, CDR1 KGHSH and CDR2 LQKENI. Trimming stripped 3 bases from V and 8 bases from J, with 8 bases between. This CDR3 region has 12 residues. The CDR3 is CASSPSGDEQFF. DNA for the CDR3: TGTGCCAGCTCACCGTCCGGGGATGAGCAGTTCTTC.

On this clone: In the same sample, other DNA sequences code for this CDR3. The V and J genes are TRBV2 and TRBJ2-7, with D perhaps assigned TRBD1 or TRBD2 (5 bases each). Germline V gene sequence: CDR1 SNHLY, CDR2 FYNNEI. V lost 6 bases, J lost 2 bases, and 14 bases lay in between. CDR3 length equals 14 residues. As DNA, the CDR3 is TGTGCCAGCAGCCTGGGGACGCGGACCTACGAGCAGTACTTC. Protein sequence: CASSLGTRTYEQYF.

As for this clone: The sample carries other DNA sequences with the same CDR3. The chain has TRBV5-1 and TRBJ2-5; 8 bases map to TRBD1. The CDR3 consists of 14 residues. Germline-derived CDR1 and CDR2 are SGHRS and YFSETQ. V was clipped by 0 bases and J by 3 bases; unmatched bases: 1. CDR3: CASSLGGQEETQYF. The CDR3 DNA sequence: TGCGCCAGCAGCTTGGGGGGACAGGAAGAGACCCAGTACTTC.

V gene TRBV5-4 combines with J gene TRBJ2-5; D is undetermined. The germline V gene encodes CDR1 SGHNT and CDR2 YYREEE (reference sequence). V lost 4 bases, J lost 2 bases, and 12 bases lay in between. The CDR3 loop spans 14 amino acids. The CDR3 spells CASSGGRRQETQYF. The CDR3 nucleotides read TGTGCCAGCAGCGGCGGACGGCGGCAAGAGACCCAGTACTTC.

This chain links TRBV6-5 with TRBJ1-2, with D hard to call. This CDR3 spans 12 amino acids. V dropped 4 bases and J dropped 2 bases, with 5 bases sitting between them. Germline assignment: CDR1 MNHEY and CDR2 SVGAGI. The DNA for the CDR3 is TGTGCCAGCAGTTCCCTGAACTATGGCTACACCTTC. Translating gives CASSSLNYGYTF.

The rearrangement uses TRBV29-1 and TRBJ2-5; 12 nucleotides agree with TRBD2. The germline V gene has CDR1 SQVTM and CDR2 ANQGSEA. This CDR3 contains 12 residues. V was pared by 4 bases and J by 12 bases, with 6 bases of the junction left unmatched. The CDR3: CSVAVTSGSEYF. The CDR3 nucleotides are TGCAGCGTTGCTGTGACTAGCGGGAGTGAGTACTTC.

The rearrangement joins TRBV12-5 to TRBJ2-1, with 9 bases identical to TRBD1. Looked up from germline, CDR1 is LGHNT and CDR2 is FRNRAP. V was clipped by 0 bases and J by 0 bases; unmatched bases: 9. The CDR3 has 19 residues. CDR3 DNA sequence: TGTGCTAGTGGTTTGGTACTCGGGACAGGGAACCTCTCCTACAATGAGCAGTTCTTC. As protein: CASGLVLGTGNLSYNEQFF.

This chain links TRBV28 with TRBJ2-7, with a tentative D call TRBD2 (5 bases). The CDR3 runs to 15 residues. The V gene's germline CDR1 is MDHEN and CDR2 SYDVKM. Trimming removed 6 bases from V and 2 bases from J, with 17 bases in between. The DNA for the CDR3 is TGTGCCAGCAGACGTGAAGCGGCGGCGGCCTACGAGCAGTACTTC. Protein product: CASRREAAAAYEQYF.

The rearrangement joins TRBV7-9 to TRBJ2-1, with 8 bases aligning to TRBD2. V dropped 3 bases and J dropped 4; count of bases not matched to a gene: 11. Germline V gene lookup returns CDR1 SEHNR and CDR2 FQNEAQ (reference sequence). This CDR3 has 17 residues. CDR3 sequence (DNA): TGTGCCAGCAGCTTGAGGGGTTCGGGACTAGGGTACAATGAGCAGTTCTTC. It translates to CASSLRGSGLGYNEQFF.